The source of this T cell receptor (beta chain) is a study of OX40 agonist ivuxolimab in advanced cancers. Looking at the study overall: Across the patients, intravenous ivuxolimab was delivered every 2 weeks at 0.01 to 10 mg/kg. A male proportion of over 75% was recorded, with mean age around 64 years and range about 23 to 80. Participants could have had prior anti-PD-1, anti-PD-L1 or anti-CTLA-4 therapy, and about 37% had some.

This clone was recorded only once. Only in-frame clones appear in the TCRdb table, and some are missing; sequencing was by immunoSEQ multiplex PCR. The table lists 50,000 to 60,000 clones, about nine tenths of them singletons. The CDR3 consists of 13 residues. The V end was cut by 3 bases, the J end by 1 base, with 6 bases between. Germline lookup yields CDR1 KGHSH and CDR2 LQKENI. The sequence was collected from an adult with an advanced solid tumor such as melanoma, head and neck, liver or kidney cancer. V and J are TRBV18 and TRBJ1-2; D is ambiguous. The starting material was CD4+ or CD8+ T cells sorted from blood, obtained in a trial of the OX40 agonist ivuxolimab. In DNA, the CDR3 is TGTGCCAGCTCACCGCTGGGTAACTATGGCTACACCTTC. Its protein product is CASSPLGNYGYTF. The full variable domain, with the rest looked up from reference TRBV18 and TRBJ1-2, is NAGVMQNPRHLVRRRGQEARLRCSPMKGHSHVYWYRQLPEEGLKFMVYLQKENIIDESGMPKERFSAEFPKEGPSILRIQQVVRGDSAAYFCASSPLGNYGYTFGSGTRLTVV.